This TCR beta chain was recorded in a study of blood T cell repertoires in COVID-19. The overall study: T cells, B-cell-depleted T cells, or PBMCs supplied cDNA or gDNA.

Cohorts were determined from participant-reported clinical history. Either two negative PCRs, clearance, or symptom resolution qualified Cohort 3 donors as recovered. Measured with immunoSEQ multiplex PCR; TCRdb has only the in-frame clones, and not every one. The sample holds about 350,000 clones, roughly 87% seen once. CDR3 length: 20 amino acids. Germline V CDR1 and CDR2: LNHDA, SQIVND (reference sequence). Trimming cost V 3 bases and J 2 bases; bases outside gene matches: 17. This clone was recorded only once. This sequence originates from a woman under 40 who had recovered from COVID-19. The gene calls are TRBV19 and TRBJ1-5, with 9 bases that match TRBD1. Sequenced: PBMCs or T cells enriched from blood (not recorded which). In DNA form, the CDR3 reads TGTGCCAGTAGTATCTCCTATTTACCCGGGACAGGGTACGGCAATCAGCCCCAGCATTTT. The encoded protein is CASSISYLPGTGYGNQPQHF. Full variable domain (rest looked up from reference TRBV19 and TRBJ1-5): DGGITQSPKYLFRKEGQNVTLSCEQNLNHDAMYWYRQDPGQGLRLIYYSQIVNDFQKGDIAEGYSVSREKKESFPLTVTSAQKNPTAFYLCASSISYLPGTGYGNQPQHFGDGTRLSIL.